These 15 T cell receptor beta chains came from one sample sequenced in a study of cytomegalovirus exposure and HLA in healthy donors. Method: immunoSEQ multiplex PCR; TCRdb's copy keeps in-frame clones and lacks some. The table includes fewer than 200,000 clones, 85% detected once. Material: PBMCs. These receptors all stem from a man aged 18 to 29 in good health and CMV-seropositive.

V and J are TRBV20-1 and TRBJ2-7, with D maybe TRBD2 (7 bases). From germline, CDR1 is DFQATT and CDR2 SNEGSKA (reference sequence). Trimming cost V 3 bases and J 5 bases, with 8 bases left between them. The CDR3 covers 11 residues. CDR3 coding DNA: TGCAGTGCTAGCGGGGGGCACGAGCAGTACTTC. Encoded protein: CSASGGHEQYF.

This clone showed up just once. This chain joins TRBV11-2 and TRBJ2-1; 9 bases line up with TRBD2. Germline trimming cut 6 bases from V and 3 bases from J; bases unmatched to any gene: 6. CDR1 is SGHAT and CDR2 is FQNNGV in the germline V gene. The CDR3 is 15 amino acids. The CDR3 DNA follows: TGTGCCAGCAGACAGCGGGGGGCTTTCTACAATGAGCAGTTCTTC. As protein: CASRQRGAFYNEQFF.

This clone was observed a single time. The chain is built from TRBV5-1 and TRBJ1-2; no reliable D call. Germline CDR1 SGHRS, CDR2 YFSETQ. Trimming removed 2 bases at V and 2 bases at J, with 10 bases between. This CDR3 is built from 14 residues. This CDR3 reads CASSFPGENYGYTF. In DNA, the CDR3 is TGCGCCAGCAGCTTTCCTGGGGAGAACTATGGCTACACCTTC.

The chain joins TRBV6-5 to TRBJ2-5, with 10 bases lining up with TRBD1. Germline loops: CDR1 MNHEY, CDR2 SVGAGI. This CDR3 region has 15 residues. The V segment lost 6 bases and the J segment 4 bases; nucleotides outside the gene matches: 8. CDR3: CASSTGTGARETQYF. For the CDR3, the DNA is TGTGCCAGCAGCACCGGGACAGGGGCGAGAGAGACCCAGTACTTC.

The gene calls are TRBV30 and TRBJ1-4; the D is unclear. The V gene's germline CDR1 is GTSNPN and CDR2 SVGIG (reference sequence). The CDR3 length is 15 residues. V was shortened by 0 bases and J by 7 bases, with 15 bases between the two germline ends. The CDR3 sequence is CAWSVGLDSGEKLFF. The CDR3 DNA reads as TGTGCCTGGAGTGTGGGTCTAGATAGTGGTGAAAAACTGTTTTTT.

V is TRBV5-1 and J is TRBJ2-2; D gene unclear. The germline V gene encodes CDR1 SGHRS and CDR2 YFSETQ. V dropped 4 bases and J dropped 0 bases, with 13 bases sitting between them. This CDR3 contains 16 residues. CDR3 nucleotide sequence: TGCGCCAGCAGCCTGTTAGTGGCGGCGAACACCGGGGAGCTGTTTTTT. Its translation: CASSLLVAANTGELFF.

The chain joins TRBV29-1 to TRBJ2-7, with D possibly matching TRBD1 (6 bases). Trimming took 4 bases from V and 3 from J, leaving 16 bases between them. This CDR3 is built from 14 residues. Germline values: CDR1 SQVTM, CDR2 ANQGSEA. The CDR3 protein is CSVGGVGQLYEQYF. The CDR3 region has the DNA TGCAGCGTTGGCGGAGTCGGACAGCTCTACGAGCAGTACTTC.

The V and J genes are TRBV15 and TRBJ1-5; D gene unclear. The CDR3 consists of 15 residues. Germline-derived CDR1 and CDR2 are LNHNV and YYDKDF (reference sequence). Trimming stripped 3 bases from V and 3 bases from J, with 12 bases between. For the CDR3, the DNA is TGTGCCACCAGCAGTCCTGAACAACCCAATCAGCCCCAGCATTTT. Translating gives CATSSPEQPNQPQHF.

The CDR3 bases are TGTGCCAGCAGCTTGGCGCTAGCAGACGGCACAGATACGCAGTATTTT. Residues: CASSLALADGTDTQYF. V and J are TRBV5-4 and TRBJ2-3, with D possibly TRBD2 on 5 matching bases. CDR1 is SGHNT and CDR2 is YYREEE in the germline V gene (reference sequence). This CDR3 spans 16 amino acids. The V end lost 0 bases, the J end lost 1 base, and 12 bases lay between the germline ends.

The chain employs TRBV4-1 and TRBJ2-1; 7 nucleotides align to TRBD1. The junction had 2 bases not matched to a gene; V was cut back by 4 bases and J by 5 bases. Germline-derived CDR1 and CDR2 are MGHRA and YSYEKL. The CDR3 extends over 13 amino acids. CDR3 amino acids: CASSLGTDNEQFF. The CDR3 nucleotides read TGCGCCAGCAGCCTCGGGACAGACAATGAGCAGTTCTTC.

The gene calls are TRBV6-5 and TRBJ1-1; 8 nucleotides match TRBD1. J lost 3 bases, V lost 6 bases, and 0 bases had no gene match. The CDR3 is made up of 12 amino acids. CDR1 and CDR2 (germline): MNHEY, SVGAGI. The CDR3 DNA reads TGTGCCAGCAGACAGGGGGACACTGAAGCTTTCTTT. It codes for CASRQGDTEAFF.

This chain uses TRBV27 with TRBJ1-1; D possibly corresponds to TRBD1 (6 bases). Germline CDR1 is MNHEY and CDR2 is SMNVEV (reference sequence). V gave up 2 bases and J gave up 5 bases, with 9 bases separating them. This CDR3 has 13 residues. DNA of the CDR3: TGTGCCAGCAGTTTACAGGGGAAAACTGAAGCTTTCTTT. Translating it yields CASSLQGKTEAFF.

The chain joins TRBV30 to TRBJ1-5; no clear D. This CDR3 contains 12 residues. Germline values: CDR1 GTSNPN, CDR2 SVGIG (reference sequence). V was shortened by 4 bases and J by 5 bases, with 9 bases between the two germline ends. This chain's CDR3 is CAWNLEDQPQHF. The CDR3 coding sequence is TGTGCCTGGAATCTCGAGGATCAGCCCCAGCATTTT.

This chain links TRBV29-1 with TRBJ1-2; unclear D gene. From germline, CDR1 is SQVTM and CDR2 ANQGSEA. The CDR3 runs to 10 residues. Trimming cost V 3 bases and J 4 bases, with 3 bases left between them. This CDR3 reads CSVDSYGYTF. DNA of the CDR3: TGCAGCGTTGACAGCTATGGCTACACCTTC.

This sequence joins TRBV19 and TRBJ1-1; D is possibly TRBD1 (6 bases). The CDR3 runs to 15 residues. Germline CDR1 LNHDA, CDR2 SQIVND (reference sequence). V dropped 6 bases and J dropped 4 bases, with 18 bases sitting between them. CDR3 coding DNA: TGTGCCAGTAGCCCAACCGCGGGGGGGCTCACTGAAGCTTTCTTT. Amino acid sequence: CASSPTAGGLTEAFF.